This entry lists 24 T cell receptor beta chains sequenced from one sample in a study of T-cell reconstitution after alpha-beta-depleted transplantation in children. Unique molecular identifiers were incorporated into the prepared TCRbeta library. A single record per CDR3 protein comes from TCRdb applying MiXCR to the PCR reads. The sample carries 600,000 to 700,000 distinct CDR3 sequences, roughly 17% recorded once. The material was PBMCs from the stem cell graft donor, obtained from the stem cell graft. The source is a human donor who donated a stem cell graft to a child with acute myeloid leukemia.

A few counts support this clonotype. V and J are TRBV7-9 and TRBJ2-7, with 7 bases fitting TRBD1. There are 15 residues in the CDR3. Per germline, CDR1 SEHNR and CDR2 FQNEAQ (reference sequence). With V trimmed by 4 bases and J by 3 bases, 9 bases remained unmatched. The CDR3 loop reads CASSSPWDSLYEQYF. The CDR3 nucleotides read TGTGCCAGCAGCTCCCCCTGGGACAGTCTCTACGAGCAGTACTTC.

V gene TRBV20-1 combines with J gene TRBJ2-3; 7 positions match TRBD2. CDR3 size: 15 residues. Per germline, CDR1 DFQATT and CDR2 SNEGSKA (reference sequence). With V trimmed by 0 bases and J by 5 bases, 8 bases remained unmatched. CDR3 residues: CSARDGDYQEDTQYF. The CDR3 region has the DNA TGCAGTGCTAGAGATGGGGACTATCAGGAAGATACGCAGTATTTT.

Details on this clonotype: The junction does not match germline at one end; this may be a read error. The CDR3 coding sequence is TGCTGTGCTAGTGCCCCCCCGACAGACTACTCCTACAATGAGCAGTTCTTC. It codes for CCASAPPTDYSYNEQFF. J is TRBJ2-1 and V is TRBV20-1, with D possibly called TRBD1 or TRBD2 (5 bases each). The CDR3 totals 17 residues. Germline V CDR1 and CDR2: DFQATT, SNEGSKA (reference sequence).

This clonotype was observed many times. The chain carries TRBV20-1 and TRBJ2-7; D may be TRBD1 (5 bases). Germline CDR1 DFQATT, CDR2 SNEGSKA (reference sequence). Trimming pared 0 bases from V and 2 bases from J, leaving 11 bases between. The CDR3 is 14 amino acids. Here the CDR3 reads CSARDLKGTYEQYF. DNA for the CDR3: TGCAGTGCTAGAGATCTTAAGGGGACCTACGAGCAGTACTTC.

J is TRBJ2-2 and V is TRBV7-3, with D uncertain. The CDR3 runs to 12 residues. V lost 3 bases and J lost 7, with 6 bases in between. Germline CDR1 and CDR2: SGHTA and FQGTGA. The CDR3 region is CASSFKNGELFF. The CDR3 DNA sequence: TGTGCCAGCAGCTTTAAGAACGGGGAGCTGTTTTTT.

In this sample, this clonotype turned up a few times. The chain employs TRBV29-1 and TRBJ2-2, with 7 bases identical to TRBD1. CDR3 length: 16 residues. Trimming took 3 bases from V and 5 from J; bases not matched to a gene: 12. The V gene's germline CDR1 is SQVTM and CDR2 ANQGSEA. The CDR3: CSVEKGETGATGELFF. CDR3 DNA sequence: TGCAGCGTTGAGAAGGGGGAAACAGGGGCTACCGGGGAGCTGTTTTTT.

There are many counts of this clonotype. The chain combines TRBV20-1 with TRBJ1-6; the D gene is possibly TRBD1 (6 bases). Per the germline V gene, CDR1 is DFQATT and CDR2 is SNEGSKA (reference sequence). Trimming removed 2 bases from V and 1 base from J, with 9 bases in between. The CDR3 totals 15 residues. The CDR3 reads CSARKQGSYNSPLHF. CDR3 bases: TGCAGTGCTAGAAAACAGGGTTCCTATAATTCACCCCTCCACTTT.

This clonotype showed up many times. This sequence joins TRBV29-1 and TRBJ2-2; 10 bases are shared with TRBD1. The CDR3 covers 14 residues. V dropped 7 bases and J dropped 1; count of bases not matched to a gene: 3. Germline V gives CDR1 SQVTM, CDR2 ANQGSEA. The CDR3 loop is CSAGQGGNTGELFF. The CDR3 DNA reads as TGCAGCGCAGGACAGGGGGGGAACACCGGGGAGCTGTTTTTT.

This clonotype has just one count. The chain links TRBV4-1 to TRBJ1-5; D is unresolved. The V gene's germline CDR1 is MGHRA and CDR2 YSYEKL. V dropped 0 bases and J dropped 6 bases, with 9 bases sitting between them. The CDR3 spans 14 residues. CDR3 sequence reads: CASSQDWVGQPQHF. CDR3 in DNA: TGCGCCAGCAGCCAAGACTGGGTCGGTCAGCCCCAGCATTTT.

This clonotype was recorded at least ten times. The rearrangement uses TRBV7-2 and TRBJ2-1; TRBD1 matches at 9 bases. CDR3 length: 14 amino acids. V gave up 4 bases and J gave up 6 bases; unmatched junction bases: 4. Per germline, CDR1 SGHTA and CDR2 FQGNSA. The CDR3 protein is CASSSRTGVNEQFF. CDR3 coding DNA: TGTGCCAGCAGCTCTAGGACAGGGGTCAATGAGCAGTTCTTC.

This clonotype was found many times. V is TRBV20-1 and J is TRBJ2-7; D uncertain. Germline V CDR1 and CDR2: DFQATT, SNEGSKA (reference sequence). This CDR3 is 14 amino acids long. V dropped 6 bases and J dropped 2 bases, with 17 bases sitting between them. CDR3 sequence: CSAHLVRAPYEQYF. The CDR3 bases are TGCAGTGCCCATCTCGTACGCGCGCCCTACGAGCAGTACTTC.

This clonotype was picked up many times. This chain uses TRBV12-3 or TRBV12-4 with TRBJ2-2; 9 bases agree with TRBD1. V lost 4 bases and J lost 5; bases outside the gene matches: 11. There are 17 residues in the CDR3. CDR3 protein: CASSWDREVTYTGELFF. Written as DNA, the CDR3 is TGTGCCAGCAGTTGGGACAGGGAGGTCACCTATACCGGGGAGCTGTTTTTT.

This clonotype was detected many times. The rearrangement uses TRBV29-1 and TRBJ2-1; 7 bases line up with TRBD2. This CDR3 has 13 amino acids. Trimming took 7 bases from V and 6 from J; bases not matched to a gene: 9. CDR1 and CDR2 from the germline V gene are SQVTM and ANQGSEA. The CDR3 DNA reads as TGCAGCGGCGGGACTATCCCGGGCAATGAGCAGTTCTTC. This encodes CSGGTIPGNEQFF.

In its sample, this clonotype was seen a few times. The CDR3 DNA sequence: TGTGCCAGCAGCTCCCAGGCCGCAGGGGGGGTAGTCAATGAGCAGTTCTTC. Amino acid sequence: CASSSQAAGGVVNEQFF. The V and J genes are TRBV7-2 and TRBJ2-1; TRBD1 or TRBD2 may be the D gene (7 bases each). The CDR3 has 17 residues. CDR1 SGHTA and CDR2 FQGNSA come from the germline V gene. V shed 4 bases and J shed 6 bases, with 22 bases lying between them. Filled out from reference TRBV7-2 and TRBJ2-1, the complete variable domain reads GAGVSQSPSNKVTEKGKDVELRCDPISGHTALYWYRQSLGQGLEFLIYFQGNSAPDKSGLPSDRFSAERTGGSVSTLTIQRTQQEDSAVYLCASSSQAAGGVVNEQFFGPGTRLTVL.

This clonotype was seen ten or more times. V and J are TRBV6-5 and TRBJ1-3, with D tentatively TRBD1 (5 bases). CDR3 size: 14 residues. Trimming pared 0 bases from V and 4 bases from J, leaving 7 bases between. The germline CDR1 and CDR2 sequences are MNHEY and SVGAGI. This CDR3 reads CASSYSAGGNTIYF. As DNA, the CDR3 is TGTGCCAGCAGTTACTCGGCAGGGGGAAACACCATATATTTT.

V gene TRBV7-2 combines with J gene TRBJ2-7, with D unclear. Germline lookup yields CDR1 SGHTA and CDR2 FQGNSA. With 1 base removed from V and 0 bases from J, the gap between germline ends came to 10 bases. The CDR3 loop spans 15 amino acids. CDR3 protein: CASSLGWAVSYEQYF. In DNA, the CDR3 is TGTGCCAGCAGCTTAGGGTGGGCAGTCTCCTACGAGCAGTACTTC.

This clonotype was picked up a small number of times. The V and J genes are TRBV11-2 and TRBJ2-3; a possible D gene is TRBD1 (6 bases). V was trimmed by 5 bases and J by 4 bases, leaving 16 bases between them. CDR1 is SGHAT, CDR2 FQNNGV, per germline. The CDR3 covers 15 residues. The CDR3 is CASSTLGGGSDTQYF. CDR3 in DNA: TGTGCCAGCAGCACTTTAGGTGGGGGCTCAGATACGCAGTATTTT.

J is TRBJ1-1 and V is TRBV6-1; D ambiguous. The CDR3 extends over 15 amino acids. CDR1 and CDR2 (germline): MNHNS, SASEGT. V was pared by 7 bases and J by 11 bases, with 26 bases between. The CDR3 spells CASNELAALPPEAFF. CDR3 DNA: TGTGCCAGCAATGAGTTGGCAGCTCTACCCCCCGAGGCTTTCTTT.

The rearrangement links TRBV4-3 to TRBJ1-4, with 8 bases matching TRBD1. The CDR3 is made up of 18 amino acids. V trimming: 4 bases; J trimming: 5 bases; junction bases outside the gene matches: 15. Germline-derived CDR1 and CDR2 are LGHNA and YSLEER. The CDR3 protein is CASSPSPGRGTGNEKLFF. The CDR3 region has the DNA TGCGCCAGCAGCCCCTCCCCGGGGCGCGGGACAGGCAATGAAAAACTGTTTTTT.

In this sample, this clonotype turned up many times. This chain links TRBV12-3 or TRBV12-4 with TRBJ2-1; 11 nucleotides align to TRBD1. V was pared by 6 bases and J by 5 bases, with 6 bases of the junction left unmatched. The CDR3 covers 15 residues. The CDR3 sequence: CASRMGQGGNNEQFF. CDR3 sequence (DNA): TGTGCCAGCAGAATGGGACAGGGGGGAAACAATGAGCAGTTCTTC.

This chain joins TRBV20-1 and TRBJ2-7; weak D call: TRBD2 (5 bases). V lost 0 bases to trimming and J lost 5 bases, with 14 bases between them. CDR3 length: 14 amino acids. The germline V gene has CDR1 DFQATT and CDR2 SNEGSKA (reference sequence). The CDR3 is CSARDRDRFHEQYF. DNA for the CDR3: TGCAGTGCTAGAGATCGGGATAGGTTCCACGAGCAGTACTTC.

The chain couples TRBV12-3 or TRBV12-4 to TRBJ2-6, with D perhaps TRBD2 (6 bases). The CDR3 is 15 residues long. V was pared by 5 bases and J by 3 bases, with 11 bases between. The CDR3, as DNA: TGTGCCAGCAGTCCCGGCGGGGTTGGGGCCAACGTCCTGACTTTC. This codes for CASSPGGVGANVLTF.

This clonotype was recorded many times. The chain is built from TRBV5-6 and TRBJ2-1, with TRBD1 matching 8 bases. Germline trimming cut 4 bases from V and 6 bases from J; bases unmatched to any gene: 9. The V gene's germline CDR1 is SGHDT and CDR2 YYEEEE. The CDR3 sequence is 15 residues long. CDR3 sequence: CASSPISDRVNEQFF. The CDR3, as DNA: TGTGCCAGCAGCCCTATTTCGGACAGGGTCAATGAGCAGTTCTTC.

This clonotype was seen a handful of times. The chain employs TRBV15 and TRBJ1-2; D may be TRBD1 (6 bases). The CDR3 is 15 amino acids. In germline, CDR1 is LNHNV, CDR2 YYDKDF (reference sequence). Trimming cost V 1 base and J 7 bases, with 16 bases left between them. The chain's CDR3 is CATSRAGRGAPGYTF. CDR3 nucleotide sequence: TGTGCCACCAGCAGAGCGGGTAGGGGGGCGCCTGGCTACACCTTC.